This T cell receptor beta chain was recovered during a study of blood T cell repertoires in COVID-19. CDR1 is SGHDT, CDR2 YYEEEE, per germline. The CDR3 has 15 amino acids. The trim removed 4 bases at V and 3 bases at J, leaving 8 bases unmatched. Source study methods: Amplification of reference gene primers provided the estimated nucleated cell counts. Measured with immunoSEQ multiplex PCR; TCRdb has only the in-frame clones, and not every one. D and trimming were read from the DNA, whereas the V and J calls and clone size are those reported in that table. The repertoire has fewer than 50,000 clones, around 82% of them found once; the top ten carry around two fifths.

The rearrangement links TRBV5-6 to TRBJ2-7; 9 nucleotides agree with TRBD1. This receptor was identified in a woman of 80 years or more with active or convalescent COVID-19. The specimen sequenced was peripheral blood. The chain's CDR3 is CASSRNPGQGYEQYF. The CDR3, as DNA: TGTGCCAGCAGCAGGAACCCGGGACAGGGCTACGAGCAGTACTTC.